This T cell receptor (beta chain) was recorded in a study of cytomegalovirus exposure and HLA in healthy donors. Study information: Genotyping showed roughly 77% of over 350 donors falling in the Caucasian-associated ancestry cluster.

Primers included in the PCR were 60 Vbeta and 13 Jbeta primers. Some clones are missing from TCRdb's copy, which holds only in-frame ones; the method was immunoSEQ multiplex PCR. The table records 130,000 to 150,000 clones, around 80% of them present only once. Details on this clone: The antigen is not known.

General study points: The study labeled more than 150 TCR beta chains cytomegalovirus-associated.

Sequencing input: PBMCs. The clonotype originates from a woman aged 35 to 49 in good health and CMV-seropositive.

The CDR3 DNA reads TGTGCCAGCAAATTAGGGACAGGCCAGGGGGAGCAGTACTTC. Protein product: CASKLGTGQGEQYF. This chain uses TRBV27 with TRBJ2-7, with TRBD1 matching 8 bases. The junction had 12 bases not matched to a gene; V was cut back by 7 bases and J by 7 bases. CDR1 MNHEY and CDR2 SMNVEV come from the germline V gene (reference sequence). The CDR3 length is 14 residues.